The T cell receptor beta chain described here comes from a study of somatic mutations in cytotoxic T cells in rheumatoid arthritis. Study-level background: A roughly 32 ml EDTA sample of patient blood was drawn right after diagnosis, before any treatment. Certain T-cell populations stained with V beta antibodies were FACS-sorted to nearly 100% purity, and V beta1+ cells were TCRB-sequenced. The study's findings and limits: Antigen specificity of the expanded CD8+ clones was not determined.

V lost 1 base and J 9 bases, leaving 11 bases between the germline ends. There are 13 residues in the CDR3. Germline lookup yields CDR1 SGHDT and CDR2 YYEEEE. Comment on this clone: The antigen is not known.

CD4+ cells and CD8+ cells were each obtained through positive magnetic bead selection, and their purity was assessed by flow cytometry. Some clones are missing from TCRdb's copy, which holds only in-frame ones; the method was immunoSEQ multiplex PCR. The repertoire holds 5,500 to 6,000 clones, with around 83% as singletons. This chain uses TRBV5-6 with TRBJ2-1; a possible D gene is TRBD1 (5 bases). Sequenced input: CD8+ T cells sorted from blood. The sequence was obtained from an adult with rheumatoid arthritis. The CDR3 DNA sequence: TGTGCCAGCAGCTTGCAGGGTAGTATTGAGCAGTTCTTC. This codes for CASSLQGSIEQFF.